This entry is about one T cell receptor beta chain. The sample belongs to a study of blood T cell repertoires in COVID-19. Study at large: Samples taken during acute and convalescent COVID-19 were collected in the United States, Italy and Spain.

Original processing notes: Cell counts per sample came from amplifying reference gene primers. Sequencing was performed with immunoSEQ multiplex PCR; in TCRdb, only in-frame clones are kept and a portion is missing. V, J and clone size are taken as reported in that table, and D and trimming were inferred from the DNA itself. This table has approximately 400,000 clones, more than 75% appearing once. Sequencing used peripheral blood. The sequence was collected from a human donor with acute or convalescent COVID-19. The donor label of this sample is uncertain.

CDR3 nucleotides: TGTGCCAGCAGCCAAGTCTTCGACAAGGACATTCAGTACTTC. Translated: CASSQVFDKDIQYF. The V call is TRBV3-1 (or the pseudogene TRBV3-2), the J call TRBJ2-4; D not certain. The CDR3 is 14 residues long. With 1 base removed from V and 8 bases from J, the gap between germline ends came to 12 bases. Germline-derived CDR1 and CDR2 are LGHDT and YNNKEL (reference sequence).